This TCR beta chain was observed in a study of T cells after posttransplantation cyclophosphamide. The study, taken as a whole, reports: Skin or GI-infiltrating T cells shared few TRB sequences with blood. Donor CD8+ memory clones often dominated recipient blood repertoires at later times.

Comments on this clone: Antigen: not known.

Profiling relied on immunoSEQ multiplex PCR, and the TCRdb table lists in-frame clones only, not all of them. The table lists some 15,000 clones, with no singletons. Busulfan-fludarabine conditioning, marrow transplant, and cyclophosphamide on days +3 and +4 were administered. CDR3 size: 14 residues. The germline V gene has CDR1 SGHTA and CDR2 FQGTGA. Trimming pared 0 bases from V and 3 bases from J, leaving 8 bases between. This specimen consisted of PBMCs, obtained after allogeneic stem cell transplant with posttransplant cyclophosphamide. V usage is TRBV7-3 and J usage is TRBJ1-2; D may be TRBD1 (6 bases). This TCR derives from a female patient aged 40-50 years who received an allogeneic stem cell transplant from an unrelated donor, was CMV-positive, and had acute GVHD only. Some T cells may trace back to the graft donor. The CDR3 loop is CASSLTPGDYGYTF. CDR3 in DNA: TGTGCCAGCAGCTTAACGCCAGGGGACTATGGCTACACCTTC.